Listed below are T cell receptor beta chains from one sample, sequenced in a study of cytomegalovirus exposure and HLA in healthy donors. Clones were sequenced by immunoSEQ multiplex PCR, and TCRdb holds only the in-frame ones, with some missing. The sample includes approximately 120,000 clones, approximately 71% of them seen just once. Sample: PBMCs. These receptors were collected from an older woman in good health and CMV-seropositive. CDR3s include the opening cysteine and the closing phenylalanine or tryptophan. A D gene is named only where the DNA matches it firmly. A clone size is listed for some rows: how often the clone was seen (once, few, many), or a class if it is expanded.

>15|once|TRBJ2-5|-|TRBV4-3
CASSQDYTSGETQYF
TGCGCCAGCAGCCAAGATTACACTAGTGGGGAGACCCAGTACTTC
>15|-|TRBJ1-4|-|TRBV5-1
CASSLAQARNEKLFF
TGCGCCAGCAGCTTGGCTCAGGCTCGTAATGAAAAACTGTTTTTT
>17|few|TRBJ1-5|TRBD1|TRBV7-4
CASSLPEGGERNQPQHF
TGTGCCAGCAGTCTACCGGAAGGGGGCGAACGGAATCAGCCCCAGCATTTT
>16|-|TRBJ2-1|TRBD2|TRBV19
CASSLSGTSGYNEQFF
TGTGCCAGTAGTCTTTCCGGGACTAGCGGCTACAATGAGCAGTTCTTC
>14|-|TRBJ1-1|-|TRBV30
CAWTSDGRGTEAFF
TGTGCCTGGACCTCCGACGGAAGGGGCACTGAAGCTTTCTTT
>11|-|TRBJ1-2|-|TRBV6-1
CASSVNYGYTF
TGTGCCAGCAGTGTTAATTATGGCTACACCTTC
>14|-|TRBJ1-6|TRBD1|TRBV25-1
CASSDSGGNSPLHF
TGTGCCAGCAGTGACTCAGGGGGTAATTCACCCCTCCACTTT
>16|-|TRBJ1-3|-|TRBV4-2
CASSHRSGAGGNTIYF
TGTGCCAGCAGCCACCGATCAGGGGCAGGAGGAAACACCATATATTTT
>13|-|TRBJ1-2|-|TRBV6-5
CASSTRQYYGYTF
TGTGCCAGCAGTACCCGACAGTACTATGGCTACACCTTC
>16|few|TRBJ2-2|TRBD2|TRBV5-4
CASSWGLAGETGELFF
TGTGCCAGCAGCTGGGGACTAGCGGGGGAGACCGGGGAGCTGTTTTTT
>14|once|TRBJ1-5|-|TRBV2
CASTEGHVNQPQHF
TGTGCCAGCACCGAAGGACACGTGAATCAGCCCCAGCATTTT
>19|-|TRBJ1-2|TRBD1|TRBV5-6
CASSLAFGQGSRLNYGYTF
TGTGCCAGCAGCTTGGCCTTCGGACAGGGCTCCCGGCTTAACTATGGCTACACCTTC
>15|-|TRBJ1-1|TRBD1|TRBV27
CASSLTGAMNTEAFF
TGTGCCAGCAGTCTAACAGGGGCCATGAACACTGAAGCTTTCTTT
>14|-|TRBJ2-5|-|TRBV7-6
CASSLEPRGGTQYF
TGTGCCAGCAGCTTAGAGCCCCGGGGAGGGACCCAGTACTTC
>14|-|TRBJ1-3|TRBD1|TRBV9
CASSGRDRDNTIYF
TGTGCCAGCAGCGGCCGGGACAGGGACAACACCATATATTTT
>16|-|TRBJ2-5|TRBD2|TRBV19
CASTLTSGGLQETQYF
TGTGCCAGTACCCTTACTAGCGGGGGACTCCAAGAGACCCAGTACTTC
>15|few|TRBJ2-6|TRBD2|TRBV19
CASSWGGAGANVLTF
TGTGCCAGTAGCTGGGGGGGAGCCGGGGCCAACGTCCTGACTTTC
>18|few|TRBJ2-5|TRBD2|TRBV4-2
CASSQGQLSGGEKETQYF
TGTGCCAGCAGCCAAGGTCAACTTAGCGGGGGGGAAAAAGAGACCCAGTACTTC
>12|-|TRBJ2-5|-|TRBV2
CASSEARETQYF
TGTGCCAGCAGTGAAGCGCGGGAGACCCAGTACTTC
>13|-|TRBJ1-1|-|TRBV19
CASASDRDTEAFF
TGTGCCAGCGCGTCGGACAGAGACACTGAAGCTTTCTTT
>17|-|TRBJ2-5|-|TRBV5-4
CASSVGGRGTFQETQYF
TGTGCCAGCAGCGTGGGGGGGCGGGGGACCTTCCAAGAGACCCAGTACTTC
>16|-|TRBJ2-7|TRBD1|TRBV18
CASSPSSGTDLYEQYF
TGTGCCAGCTCACCTTCATCCGGGACAGACCTCTACGAGCAGTACTTC
>15|few|TRBJ2-1|-|TRBV19
CASSMGTGIRNEQFF
TGTGCCAGTAGTATGGGTACAGGGATCAGGAATGAGCAGTTCTTC
>16|-|TRBJ1-4|-|TRBV7-8
CASSPSGGARYEKLFF
TGTGCCAGCAGCCCTTCGGGTGGAGCCCGGTATGAAAAACTGTTTTTT
>12|once|TRBJ1-1|TRBD1|TRBV19
CASSRTGTEAFF
TGTGCCAGTAGCCGGACAGGGACTGAAGCTTTCTTT
>21|-|TRBJ2-1|TRBD1|TRBV19
CASSTRRPGQGIQYSYNEQFF
TGTGCCAGTAGTACCAGAAGACCGGGACAGGGGATACAATACTCCTACAATGAGCAGTTCTTC
>14|-|TRBJ1-2|-|TRBV5-4
CASSLLGVGYGYTF
TGTGCCAGCAGCTTATTAGGGGTTGGCTATGGCTACACCTTC
>12|-|TRBJ2-5|-|TRBV7-9
CASRHRDETQYF
TGTGCCAGCAGGCACAGGGATGAGACCCAGTACTTC
>14|-|TRBJ1-6|TRBD1|TRBV9
CASSVTGIRSPLHF
TGTGCCAGCAGCGTGACAGGGATTCGTTCACCCCTCCACTTT
>15|-|TRBJ1-2|-|TRBV7-9
CSSSPSGRGPRGYTF
TGTTCCAGCAGCCCCAGCGGGCGGGGACCTCGGGGCTACACCTTC
>16|-|TRBJ2-6|-|TRBV7-6
CASSQATSSGANVLTF
TGTGCCAGCAGCCAAGCCACGAGCTCTGGGGCCAACGTCCTGACTTTC
>15|-|TRBJ1-1|-|TRBV7-2
CASSASLGQNTEAFF
TGTGCCAGCAGCGCTAGCCTCGGGCAGAACACTGAAGCTTTCTTT
>13|-|TRBJ1-2|-|TRBV6-6
CASSYSNQGGYTF
TGTGCCAGCAGTTACTCGAATCAGGGGGGCTACACCTTC
>12|-|TRBJ1-1|-|TRBV2
CASSGGGTEAFF
TGTGCCAGCAGTGGCGGGGGCACTGAAGCTTTCTTT
>15|few|TRBJ2-5|-|TRBV10-1
CASSQTGISQETQYF
TGCGCCAGCAGCCAGACGGGGATTTCCCAAGAGACCCAGTACTTC
>11|once|TRBJ2-5|-|TRBV20-1
CSALARETQYF
TGCAGTGCTCTGGCCAGAGAGACCCAGTACTTC
>14|-|TRBJ1-3|-|TRBV7-8
CATRGQTSGNTIYF
TGTGCTACCCGAGGACAAACCTCTGGAAACACCATATATTTT
>15|-|TRBJ2-2|-|TRBV6-6
CASGGGFANTGELFF
TGTGCCAGCGGTGGGGGGTTCGCGAACACCGGGGAGCTGTTTTTT
>13|-|TRBJ1-5|-|TRBV30
CAWSGGSAGPQHF
TGTGCCTGGAGTGGAGGGTCCGCAGGGCCCCAGCATTTT
>13|-|TRBJ2-1|TRBD1|TRBV30
CAWSGQQGGQQFF
TGTGCCTGGAGTGGTCAACAGGGGGGTCAGCAGTTCTTC
>13|few|TRBJ1-1|TRBD1|TRBV2
CASSKTGATEAFF
TGTGCCAGCAGTAAAACAGGGGCCACTGAAGCTTTCTTT
>14|-|TRBJ1-4|TRBD1|TRBV10-3
CAIRGQGWGEKLFF
TGTGCCATCAGAGGACAGGGGTGGGGTGAAAAACTGTTTTTT
>17|-|TRBJ2-3|TRBD2|TRBV4-1
CASSQALGTSPTDTQYF
TGCGCCAGCAGCCAAGCATTAGGGACTAGTCCCACAGATACGCAGTATTTT
>15|once|TRBJ2-1|TRBD2|TRBV4-1
CASRPSGALGNEQFF
TGCGCCAGCAGACCTAGCGGGGCCCTCGGGAATGAGCAGTTCTTC
>13|-|TRBJ2-1|TRBD2|TRBV30
CASWGSGAGEQFF
TGTGCCTCTTGGGGTAGCGGGGCGGGGGAGCAGTTCTTC